A selection of T cell receptor beta chains follows, all from one sample in a study of blood T cell repertoires in COVID-19. Here immunoSEQ multiplex PCR was the method, and the copy in TCRdb shows in-frame clones only, minus some. Found here are approximately 180,000 clones, about 85% of them singletons; the top ten hold roughly 21%. Sequenced: peripheral blood. The receptors were gathered from a man in his 60s with active or convalescent COVID-19. CDR3s include the opening cysteine and the closing phenylalanine or tryptophan. D genes are given only for firm matches. The size field is filled for only some rows; it gives once, few, many or a size class.

>NA|TRBD2|TRBV10-3|TRBJ2-2
TGTGCCATCAGGCCTAGCGGGGGGCTCACCGGGGAGCTGTTTTTT
CAIRPSGGLTGELFF
>NA|TRBD1|TRBV19|TRBJ2-1
TGTGCCAGTAGTATCTGGGCAGGGGGCTCGGATGAGCAGTTCTTC
CASSIWAGGSDEQFF
>NA|TRBD1|TRBV2|TRBJ2-7
TGTGCCAGCAGCCCAGACAGGGTGAGGCACGAGCAGTACTTC
CASSPDRVRHEQYF
>NA|TRBD1|TRBV2|TRBJ1-5
TGTGCCAGCAGCGCCGACCGGACAGGTCGTCGTCAGCCCCAGCATTTT
CASSADRTGRRQPQHF
>NA|NA|TRBV19|TRBJ2-7
TGTGCCAAAGGACAGGGAGGGTACTACGAGCAGTACTTC
CAKGQGGYYEQYF
>NA|TRBD2|TRBV5-1|TRBJ2-3
TGCGCCAGCAGCCCGATCCTAGCGGGGTCCACAGATACGCAGTATTTT
CASSPILAGSTDTQYF
>NA|TRBD1|TRBV11-2|TRBJ2-7
TGTGCCAGCAGCAGGGACAGCTTCTCCTACGAGCAGTACTTC
CASSRDSFSYEQYF
>NA|TRBD1|TRBV27|TRBJ1-2
TGTGCCAGCATTGGACAGGGGGAATATGGCTACACCTTC
CASIGQGEYGYTF
>NA|NA|TRBV2|TRBJ2-6
TGTGCCAGCAGTGACACGACTTCTGGGGCCAACGTCCTGACTTTC
CASSDTTSGANVLTF
>NA|NA|TRBV27|TRBJ2-1
TGTGCCAGCACCGCGGAGGGCAGCTTTTACAATGAGCAGTTCTTC
CASTAEGSFYNEQFF
>few|NA|TRBV5-1|TRBJ2-3
TGCGCCAGCAGCCCGGGACTCACTAGCACAGATACGCAGTATTTT
CASSPGLTSTDTQYF
>NA|TRBD1|TRBV24-1|TRBJ1-4
TGTGCCACCAGTGACCCGGGACAGGGAATTGAAAAACTGTTTTTT
CATSDPGQGIEKLFF
>NA|NA|TRBV5-8|TRBJ1-5
TGTGCCAGCAGCCCCCGGGGTTCCAATCAGCCCCAGCATTTT
CASSPRGSNQPQHF
>NA|TRBD2|TRBV24-1|TRBJ2-1
TGTGCCACCAGTGACCCTGGCGGGGGGGCTATTGAGCAGTTCTTC
CATSDPGGGAIEQFF
>NA|NA|TRBV2|TRBJ1-3
TGTGCCAGCCTCCAGGAGGCGGGAAACACCATATATTTT
CASLQEAGNTIYF